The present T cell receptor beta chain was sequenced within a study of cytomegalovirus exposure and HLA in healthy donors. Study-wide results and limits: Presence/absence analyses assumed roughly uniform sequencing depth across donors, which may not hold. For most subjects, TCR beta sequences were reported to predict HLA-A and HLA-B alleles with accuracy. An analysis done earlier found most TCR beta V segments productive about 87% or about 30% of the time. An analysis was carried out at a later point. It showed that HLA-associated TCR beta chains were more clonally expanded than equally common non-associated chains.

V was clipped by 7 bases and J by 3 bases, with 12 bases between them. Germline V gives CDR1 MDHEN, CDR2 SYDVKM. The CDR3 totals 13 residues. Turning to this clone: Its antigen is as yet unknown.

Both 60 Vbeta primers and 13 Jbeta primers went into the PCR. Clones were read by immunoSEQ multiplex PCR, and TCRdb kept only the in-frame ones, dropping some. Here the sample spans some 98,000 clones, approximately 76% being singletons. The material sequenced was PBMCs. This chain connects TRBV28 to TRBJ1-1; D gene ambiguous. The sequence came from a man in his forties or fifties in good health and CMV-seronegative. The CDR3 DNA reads TGTGCCAGCATTTCAACGGTGGACACTGAAGCTTTCTTT. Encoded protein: CASISTVDTEAFF.